This T cell receptor (beta chain) was captured in a study of immune evolution from preneoplasia to lung adenocarcinoma. V was shortened by 3 bases and J by 6 bases, with 5 bases between the two germline ends. Looked up from germline, CDR1 is LNHDA and CDR2 is SQIVND (reference sequence). The length of the CDR3 is 12 residues. To note about this clone: Its antigen is not identified.

After pathologic assessment, macro-dissection selected premalignant or tumor cells for extraction. General study points: Later-stage lesions seemingly showed higher T cell density and diversity than normal lung.

TCRdb's copy holds only in-frame clones and misses some; the assay was immunoSEQ multiplex PCR. Here the sample spans more than 25,000 clones, just under 75% being singletons. This TCR was recovered from a person between 55 and 69 years old with invasive lung adenocarcinoma. Some clones in this sample may be carry-over from other donors' samples. Sequenced material: FFPE invasive lung adenocarcinoma tissue. The chain recombines TRBV19 with TRBJ2-2; possible D gene TRBD2, 5 bases. CDR3 sequence (DNA): TGTGCCAGTAGTATGGAGGCCGGGGAGCTGTTTTTT. Translated: CASSMEAGELFF.